This T cell receptor (beta chain) was retrieved from a study of blood T cell repertoires in COVID-19. The wider study: Researchers got acute and convalescent COVID-19 samples from the United States, Italy and Spain. Nucleic acid was either cDNA or gDNA, and it came from T cells, B-cell-depleted T cells, or PBMCs.

Per the original data handling: Amplified reference gene primers provided the basis for estimating nucleated cell counts. Method: immunoSEQ multiplex PCR; TCRdb's copy keeps in-frame clones and lacks some. V, J and clone size are taken as reported in that table, and D and trimming were inferred from the DNA itself. The sample lists 110,000 or so clones, about 74% occurring once. Looked up from germline, CDR1 is KGHDR and CDR2 is SFDVKD. CDR3 size: 14 residues. V was shortened by 2 bases and J by 4 bases, with 10 bases between the two germline ends. Specimen: peripheral blood. The clonotype originates from a human donor in a cohort sampled during active COVID-19. This chain uses TRBV24-1 with TRBJ1-1, with a possible D match to TRBD1 (6 bases). The DNA of the CDR3 is TGTGCCACCAGTGATTCGCGCAGGGGCACTGAAGCTTTCTTT. Translating gives CATSDSRRGTEAFF.